This T cell receptor (beta chain) was found in a study of blood T cell repertoires in COVID-19. The V and J ends lost 2 bases and 3 bases, in that order; junction bases with no gene match: 7. This CDR3 is 16 amino acids long. Looked up from germline, CDR1 is SGHVS and CDR2 is FQNEAQ. Here immunoSEQ multiplex PCR was the method, and the copy in TCRdb shows in-frame clones only, minus some. This sample yields 400,000 to 500,000 clones, of which nearly 90% are seen a single time; about 1.4% belongs to the top ten. The TCR originated in a woman aged 18-29 years who had been exposed to COVID-19. V and J are TRBV7-8 and TRBJ2-5; 9 nucleotides agree with TRBD2. Specimen: PBMCs or T cells enriched from blood (not recorded which). The CDR3, as DNA: TGTGCCAGCAGCTTAATGGCGGGAGGGCTAAAAGAGACCCAGTACTTC. It specifies CASSLMAGGLKETQYF.